This T cell receptor beta chain originates from a study of shared clonotypes between healthy human individuals. Study-level results: Researchers sampled only blood; tissue repertoires likely differ. Estimated clonotype richness was generally higher in naive than memory subsets. Limited genetic and exposure-history diversity came from having few donors.

The naive CD8 population came from CD45RO-negative cells selected for CCR7, without terminally differentiated effector memory CD45RA+ cells. A remark on this clone: Its target is not known.

The V gene's germline CDR1 is MNHEY and CDR2 SVGAGI. Deletions cut 8 bases from V and 2 bases from J, with 8 bases between. The CDR3 covers 12 residues. Genomic DNA per cell subset filled all wells of several immunoSEQ plates. Sequencing used immunoSEQ multiplex PCR; TCRdb keeps in-frame clones, though not all of them. The table includes fewer than 1 million clones, 90% to 97% detected once. Sequences were obtained from naive CD8+ T cells sorted from blood. The chain is built from TRBV6-5 and TRBJ2-3; D may be TRBD2 (5 bases). The receptor's source is a man between 25 and 39 years old in good health. CDR3 residues: CASGLNTDTQYF. The DNA of the CDR3 is TGTGCCAGCGGACTGAACACAGATACGCAGTATTTT.